This is a list of T cell receptor beta chains from one sample in a study of T cells in Graves' hyperthyroidism and ophthalmopathy. TCRdb re-called the multiplex PCR reads through MiXCR, storing one row per CDR3 protein. The sample includes fewer than 900,000 distinct CDR3 sequences, around 20% of them seen just once. Sample: blood. The source of these receptors is a woman between 50 and 59 years old with Graves' hyperthyroidism that later progressed to Graves' ophthalmopathy. Each CDR3 is given with its conserved first and last residue. A D gene is named only where the DNA matches it firmly. Size is omitted from some rows. Given values are once, few, many or a class for expanded clones.

V gene | CDR3 length | D gene | clone size | CDR3 protein
TRBV5-6 | 11 | TRBD1 | - | CASSRDRSRYF
TRBV11-1 | 14 | - | many | CASSLLSTGTEAFF
TRBV20-1 | 15 | - | few | CSARDLREANEKLFF
TRBV20-1 | 13 | TRBD1 | - | CSAGQITNYGYTF
TRBV30 | 17 | - | few | CAWSVPLWAQGTETQYF
TRBV11-1 | 15 | - | many | CASSLPGGMNTEAFF
TRBV19 | 15 | TRBD1 | - | CASSNGQGPFNEQFF
TRBV15 | 15 | - | - | CATSRDSTGIDEQFF
TRBV12-3/TRBV12-4 | 13 | - | - | CASSNDRGRGYTF
TRBV5-1 | 15 | TRBD1 | many | CASRFPGQGTDTQYF
TRBV20-1 | 11 | - | many | CSARQNYEQYF
TRBV6-2/TRBV6-3 | 14 | - | many | CASSYSTANYGYTF
TRBV9 | 18 | TRBD1 | few | CASSVVGQGVSGANVLTF
TRBV20-1 | 12 | - | few | CSASGGNYGYTF
TRBV30 | 12 | TRBD1 | few | CAWRTGGHTIYF
TRBV5-8 | 16 | - | - | CASSSPGQELNSPLHF
TRBV3-1 | 14 | TRBD2 | many | CASRLAEHTGELFF
TRBV2 | 14 | - | many | CASSEGRANEKLFF
TRBV19 | 17 | TRBD2 | - | CASSIAGTSGGRDTQYF
TRBV10-3 | 17 | TRBD1 | - | CAISESAGQATNEKLFF
TRBV20-1 | 15 | - | few | CSAIEGRTSTDTQYF